This T cell receptor beta chain was sequenced in a study of T cells after yellow fever vaccination. 5'RACE template switching added a universal primer site and UMIs to TCR cDNA. TCRdb called the 5' RACE reads again in MiXCR, with one record for every CDR3 protein. The sample has about 400,000 distinct CDR3 sequences; around 6.5% are singletons. Points on this clonotype: Its specificity is unknown.

Whole-study findings and limits: A weaker secondary response peaked on day 5, the primary on day 15.

The specimen was PBMCs, collected 5 days after the yellow fever booster vaccination. The receptor was isolated from a man aged 30 to 39 who received the YFV17D yellow fever vaccine.

CDR3 sequence reads: CASKDSYYEQYF. In nucleotides, the CDR3 is TGTGCCAGCAAGGACAGTTACTACGAGCAGTACTTC. The chain employs TRBV6-2 or TRBV6-3 and TRBJ2-7; maybe TRBD1 (6 bases). The germline V gene encodes CDR1 MNHEY and CDR2 SVGEGT. The CDR3 runs to 12 residues. The V end was cut by 7 bases, the J end by 3 bases, with 10 bases between.